The 29 T cell receptor beta chains presented below share a single source sample, sequenced in a study of T-cell memory formation after mild COVID-19. From the 5' RACE reads, TCRdb called clonotypes with MiXCR, one entry per CDR3 protein. The data hold about 620,000 distinct CDR3 sequences, with under 20% observed a single time. The sequencing input was PBMCs or a T cell subset sorted from them (not recorded which). These receptors were obtained from an adult woman who had mild COVID-19 (a few samples of this study predate the infection). Cell type and time point are not known.

V gene TRBV24-1 combines with J gene TRBJ2-1, with D tentatively TRBD1 (5 bases). Germline V gives CDR1 KGHDR, CDR2 SFDVKD. This CDR3 is built from 11 residues. The V end was cut by 9 bases, the J end by 7 bases, with 9 bases between. CDR3 protein: CATAGHNEQFF. The CDR3 nucleotides read TGTGCCACCGCTGGACATAATGAGCAGTTCTTC.

V gene TRBV23-1 combines with J gene TRBJ2-1, with TRBD2 matching over 11 bases. TRBV23-1 is identified as an open reading frame with a role that is uncertain. This CDR3 contains 16 residues. With V trimmed by 0 bases and J by 9 bases, 7 bases remained unmatched. The CDR3 DNA reads as TGCGCCAGCAGTCAATCAACTAGCGGGAGAGACGCTGAGCAGTTCTTC. This codes for CASSQSTSGRDAEQFF.

This clonotype was counted many times. The chain combines TRBV7-8 with TRBJ2-7; tentative D call: TRBD1 (6 bases). The V end was cut by 4 bases, the J end by 2 bases, with 12 bases between. Germline CDR1 SGHVS, CDR2 FQNEAQ. The CDR3 length is 14 residues. The CDR3 sequence is CASSSRDKAYEQYF. In DNA form, the CDR3 reads TGTGCCAGCAGCTCCCGGGACAAAGCCTACGAGCAGTACTTC. Combining the CDR3 with reference TRBV7-8 and TRBJ2-7 gives the whole variable domain GAGVSQSPRYKVAKRGQDVALRCDPISGHVSLFWYQQALGQGPEFLTYFQNEAQLDKSGLPSDRFFAERPEGSVSTLKIQRTQQEDSAVYLCASSSRDKAYEQYFGPGTRLTVT.

The J gene is TRBJ2-1, the V gene TRBV19; D gene unclear. Between the trimmed V and J ends, which lost 5 bases and 0 bases, there was a span of 8 bases. The germline V gene has CDR1 LNHDA and CDR2 SQIVND (reference sequence). This CDR3 spans 14 amino acids. CDR3 DNA: TGTGCCAGTAGTCCGAAGAGCTCCTACAATGAGCAGTTCTTC. Its protein is CASSPKSSYNEQFF.

This clonotype appeared a few times. The chain links TRBV7-8 to TRBJ2-1; TRBD2 might be the D (5 bases). Germline lookup yields CDR1 SGHVS and CDR2 FQNEAQ. The CDR3 loop spans 15 amino acids. The germline V and J ends were trimmed by 4 bases and 7 bases, with 17 bases remaining between them. The CDR3 here is CASSSLAQAWNEQFF. The CDR3 coding sequence is TGTGCCAGCAGCTCCCTAGCCCAGGCGTGGAATGAGCAGTTCTTC.

This clonotype came up once. V gene TRBV7-2 combines with J gene TRBJ2-6; tentatively, D is TRBD2 (5 bases). Germline CDR1 reads SGHTA; CDR2 reads FQGNSA. The CDR3 consists of 15 residues. V was trimmed by 4 bases and J by 0 bases, leaving 7 bases between them. CDR3 nucleotide sequence: TGTGCCAGCAGCTGGCGGGTCTCTGGGGCCAACGTCCTGACTTTC. Translation gives CASSWRVSGANVLTF.

The chain uses TRBV6-2 or TRBV6-3 and TRBJ2-7; D is unclear. This CDR3 is 16 amino acids long. Trimming shortened V by 2 bases and J by 3 bases, and 17 bases separated the two germline ends. The germline gives CDR1 MNHEY, CDR2 SVGEGT. The CDR3: CASSYISTSLGYEQYF. For the CDR3, the DNA is TGTGCCAGCAGTTACATTTCCACGTCCTTGGGCTACGAGCAGTACTTC.

This clonotype was counted a few times. The CDR3 here is CASSLEGTGLIGELFF. The CDR3 DNA sequence: TGTGCCAGCAGTTTGGAGGGGACAGGGCTTATCGGGGAGCTGTTTTTT. This sequence joins TRBV27 and TRBJ2-2, with 9 bases identical to TRBD1. The CDR3 is made up of 16 amino acids. Germline CDR1 MNHEY, CDR2 SMNVEV (reference sequence). V lost 3 bases to trimming and J lost 7 bases; unmatched junction nucleotides: 9.

CDR3 sequence reads: CASSVGQGPYGYTF. The CDR3 DNA reads as TGCGCCAGCAGCGTCGGACAGGGGCCCTATGGCTACACCTTC. V and J are TRBV5-1 and TRBJ1-2; TRBD1 matches 9 bases. J gave up 4 bases and V 4 bases, and 5 bases lay outside the gene matches. The CDR3 has 14 amino acids. Germline values: CDR1 SGHRS, CDR2 YFSETQ. The full variable domain, its missing parts supplied by reference TRBV5-1 and TRBJ1-2, is KAGVTQTPRYLIKTRGQQVTLSCSPISGHRSVSWYQQTPGQGLQFLFEYFSETQRNKGNFPGRFSGRQFSNSRSEMNVSTLELGDSALYLCASSVGQGPYGYTFGSGTRLTVV.

This clonotype was seen repeatedly, ten times or more. The chain uses TRBV12-3 or TRBV12-4 and TRBJ1-1, with a tentative D call TRBD1 (5 bases). V dropped 5 bases and J dropped 1 base, with 11 bases sitting between them. This CDR3 contains 14 residues. CDR3 in DNA: TGTGCCAGCAGTCTGATGGGGGGGAACACTGAAGCTTTCTTT. The encoded protein is CASSLMGGNTEAFF.

This clonotype has a count of ten or more. The chain couples TRBV24-1 to TRBJ2-5; D not resolved. Germline V lookup: CDR1 KGHDR, CDR2 SFDVKD. The CDR3 is 15 residues long. Trimming took 3 bases from V and 2 from J, leaving 12 bases between them. The CDR3 loop is CATSDQVQTQETQYF. Written as DNA, the CDR3 is TGTGCCACCAGTGATCAAGTACAAACTCAAGAGACCCAGTACTTC.

This chain joins TRBV3-1 and TRBJ2-3; perhaps D is TRBD1 or TRBD2 (5 bases each). The CDR3 spans 12 residues. Between the trimmed V and J ends, which lost 6 bases and 6 bases, there was a span of 10 bases. Germline lookup yields CDR1 LGHDT and CDR2 YNNKEL (reference sequence). The CDR3 region has the DNA TGTGCCAGCAGGACTACAGGTGATACGCAGTATTTT. Translating gives CASRTTGDTQYF.

This clonotype was counted between two and nine times. The rearrangement uses TRBV30 and TRBJ2-3; no clear D. There are 12 residues in the CDR3. Per germline, CDR1 GTSNPN and CDR2 SVGIG (reference sequence). Trimming took 3 bases from V and 6 from J, leaving 10 bases between them. CDR3 nucleotides: TGTGCCTGGAGCGTTTTAGGGGATACGCAGTATTTT. Encoded protein: CAWSVLGDTQYF. The full variable domain, completed using reference TRBV30 and TRBJ2-3, is SQTIHQWPATLVQPVGSPLSLECTVEGTSNPNLYWYRQAAGRGLQLLFYSVGIGQISSEVPQNLSASRPQDRQFILSSKKLLLSDSGFYLCAWSVLGDTQYFGPGTRLTVL.

Notes on this clonotype: This is likely a read error, given that the CDR3 carries no conserved phenylalanine or tryptophan at its end. This chain joins TRBV4-1 and TRBJ2-7, with D possibly TRBD2 on 5 matching bases. Germline-derived CDR1 and CDR2 are MGHRA and YSYEKL. V shed 4 bases and J shed 4 bases, with 20 bases lying between them. This CDR3 is built from 16 residues. The CDR3 spells CASSPSYGRSGYEQYL. The CDR3 DNA is TGCGCCAGCAGCCCCTCCTATGGCCGCTCGGGATACGAGCAGTACTTA.

In its sample, this clonotype was seen a few times. The CDR3 loop is CASSIERGSQHF. The CDR3 DNA is TGTGCCAGTAGTATAGAAAGGGGGTCCCAGCATTTT. The rearrangement links TRBV19 to TRBJ1-5, with a weak D call TRBD1 (6 bases). Germline V lookup: CDR1 LNHDA, CDR2 SQIVND (reference sequence). V lost 0 bases to trimming and J lost 11 bases, with 8 bases between them. The CDR3 consists of 12 residues.

In this sample, this clonotype turned up a few times. The genes are TRBV7-9 and TRBJ2-5, with 10 bases aligning to TRBD2. The CDR3 runs 17 residues. In germline, CDR1 is SEHNR, CDR2 FQNEAQ (reference sequence). J gave up 2 bases and V 5 bases, and 11 bases lay outside the gene matches. CDR3 nucleotides: TGTGCCAGCAGCCCTCCACTGAGCGGGAGGGCTCAAGAGACCCAGTACTTC. Translated, it gives CASSPPLSGRAQETQYF.

This clonotype has just a few counts. The V and J genes are TRBV5-1 and TRBJ2-2; unclear D gene. Germline V gene sequence: CDR1 SGHRS, CDR2 YFSETQ. V shed 5 bases and J shed 2 bases, with 13 bases lying between them. The CDR3 is 15 residues long. The CDR3 DNA reads TGCGCCAGCAGTACGGATCCTTATAACACCGGGGAGCTGTTTTTT. Translating it yields CASSTDPYNTGELFF.

This clonotype was counted a few times. The chain joins TRBV25-1 to TRBJ2-4; TRBD1 aligns across 7 bases. Germline CDR1 MGHDK, CDR2 SYGVNS. CDR3 length: 24 residues. Germline trimming cut 6 bases from V and 0 bases from J; bases unmatched to any gene: 32. The CDR3 is CASSLVRDRSPNPHFLPAKNIQYF. CDR3 sequence (DNA): TGTGCCAGCAGCCTAGTCCGGGACAGAAGCCCCAATCCGCATTTTCTCCCAGCCAAAAACATTCAGTACTTC.

The J gene is TRBJ1-1, the V gene TRBV4-1; TRBD1 matches 7 bases. The CDR3 sequence is 15 residues long. The ends lost 5 bases at V and 4 bases at J; junction bases unmatched: 10. The germline V gene encodes CDR1 MGHRA and CDR2 YSYEKL. The CDR3 region is CASSYRGALGTEAFF. The CDR3 bases are TGCGCCAGCAGCTACAGGGGCGCCTTGGGCACTGAAGCTTTCTTT.

This chain links TRBV4-2 with TRBJ2-1; D perhaps matches TRBD2 (6 bases). Germline V gives CDR1 LGHNA, CDR2 YNFKEQ. V dropped 1 base and J dropped 10 bases, with 11 bases sitting between them. The CDR3 runs to 13 residues. The CDR3 is CASSQGLVKEQFF. The CDR3 DNA sequence: TGTGCCAGCAGCCAAGGACTAGTCAAGGAGCAGTTCTTC.

V usage is TRBV19 and J usage is TRBJ1-2, with D perhaps matching TRBD1 (6 bases). V was pared by 4 bases and J by 0 bases, with 15 bases between. Germline V gene data show CDR1 as LNHDA and CDR2 as SQIVND (reference sequence). The CDR3 loop spans 16 amino acids. The CDR3 DNA reads as TGTGCCAGTAGTAGTACAGGGAACCCTTCTAACTATGGCTACACCTTC. This encodes CASSSTGNPSNYGYTF. Looking up the rest from reference TRBV19 and TRBJ1-2 gives the full variable domain: DGGITQSPKYLFRKEGQNVTLSCEQNLNHDAMYWYRQDPGQGLRLIYYSQIVNDFQKGDIAEGYSVSREKKESFPLTVTSAQKNPTAFYLCASSSTGNPSNYGYTFGSGTRLTVV.

This clonotype was counted at least ten times. The rearrangement links TRBV25-1 to TRBJ2-7, with 9 bases matching TRBD1. Germline CDR1 MGHDK, CDR2 SYGVNS. V lost 5 bases, J lost 6 bases, and 11 bases stayed unmatched. The CDR3 consists of 15 residues. CDR3 DNA sequence: TGTGCCAGCAGTACCCAGGGACAGGGAATATTCGAGCAGTACTTC. It specifies CASSTQGQGIFEQYF.

This clonotype was detected only a few times. The rearrangement uses TRBV12-3 or TRBV12-4 and TRBJ2-3; D possibly corresponds to TRBD1 (6 bases). The germline V and J ends were trimmed by 4 bases and 1 base, with 9 bases remaining between them. This CDR3 comprises 14 residues. CDR3 sequence: CASSWAGGTDTQYF. Here the CDR3 DNA reads TGTGCCAGCAGTTGGGCAGGGGGCACAGATACGCAGTATTTT.

The chain has TRBV21-1 and TRBJ1-2; TRBD1 reflects the table's D call only, with no check against the DNA. TRBV21-1 is noted as a pseudogene. The CDR3 runs to 15 residues. CDR3 residues: CASSKEARRDYGYTF. CDR3 nucleotides: TGTGCCAGCAGCAAAGAAGCGCGCCGGGACTATGGCTACACCTTC.

V and J are TRBV5-1 and TRBJ2-1, with D perhaps given as TRBD1 or TRBD2 (6 bases each). CDR1 and CDR2 from the germline V gene are SGHRS and YFSETQ. Trimming cost V 0 bases and J 6 bases, with 16 bases left between them. This CDR3 contains 16 residues. The CDR3, as DNA: TGCGCCAGCAGCTTGGCGGGGGCGCGGTCTCGCAATGAGCAGTTCTTC. Protein product: CASSLAGARSRNEQFF. The full variable domain, its missing parts supplied by reference TRBV5-1 and TRBJ2-1, is KAGVTQTPRYLIKTRGQQVTLSCSPISGHRSVSWYQQTPGQGLQFLFEYFSETQRNKGNFPGRFSGRQFSNSRSEMNVSTLELGDSALYLCASSLAGARSRNEQFFGPGTRLTVL.

The sample holds many counts of this clonotype. This chain links TRBV7-2 with TRBJ1-5; D is perhaps TRBD1 (5 bases). CDR1 and CDR2 (germline): SGHTA, FQGNSA. This CDR3 is 12 amino acids long. Trimming stripped 2 bases from V and 8 bases from J, with 7 bases between. This CDR3 reads CASSLPGEPQHF. In DNA, the CDR3 is TGTGCCAGCAGCTTACCGGGGGAGCCCCAGCATTTT.

The rearrangement links TRBV9 to TRBJ1-1; possibly TRBD1 for D (5 bases). This CDR3 contains 15 residues. Between the trimmed V and J ends, which lost 4 bases and 2 bases, there was a span of 15 bases. Germline lookup yields CDR1 SGDLS and CDR2 YYNGEE. The CDR3 is CASSPPPRGNTEAFF. CDR3 sequence (DNA): TGTGCCAGCAGCCCGCCCCCAAGGGGCAACACTGAAGCTTTCTTT.

This chain uses TRBV21-1 with TRBJ2-1. TRBV21-1 is a pseudogene locus. CDR3 length: 12 residues. The CDR3 is CASSQEGREQFF. Written as DNA, the CDR3 is TGTGCCAGCAGCCAAGAGGGTCGTGAGCAGTTCTTC.

The gene calls are TRBV19 and TRBJ2-1; D might be TRBD1 or TRBD2, each matching 5 bases. CDR3 length: 13 residues. Between the trimmed V and J ends, which lost 3 bases and 6 bases, there was a span of 9 bases. The germline gives CDR1 LNHDA, CDR2 SQIVND (reference sequence). CDR3 DNA: TGTGCCAGTAGTATCGGGACCCGCAATGAGCAGTTCTTC. This codes for CASSIGTRNEQFF.